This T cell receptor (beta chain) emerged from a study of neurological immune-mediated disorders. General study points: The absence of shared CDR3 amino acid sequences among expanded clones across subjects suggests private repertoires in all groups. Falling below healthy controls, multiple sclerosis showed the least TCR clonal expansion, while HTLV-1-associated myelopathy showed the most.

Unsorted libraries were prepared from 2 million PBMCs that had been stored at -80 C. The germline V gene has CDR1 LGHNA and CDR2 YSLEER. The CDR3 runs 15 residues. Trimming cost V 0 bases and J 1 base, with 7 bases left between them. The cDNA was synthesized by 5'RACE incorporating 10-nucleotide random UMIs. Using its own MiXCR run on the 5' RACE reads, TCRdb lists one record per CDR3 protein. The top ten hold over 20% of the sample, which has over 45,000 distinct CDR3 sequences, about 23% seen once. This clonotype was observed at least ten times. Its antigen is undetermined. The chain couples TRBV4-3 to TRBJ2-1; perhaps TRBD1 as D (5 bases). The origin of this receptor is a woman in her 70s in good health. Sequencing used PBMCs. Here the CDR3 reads CASSQEQVSYNEQFF. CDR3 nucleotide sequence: TGCGCCAGCAGCCAAGAACAGGTATCCTACAATGAGCAGTTCTTC.